A single sample is the source of the 10 T cell receptor beta chains below, sequenced in a study of T cells in Graves' hyperthyroidism and ophthalmopathy. Using RNA transcripts as the source, TCR beta CDR3 regions were amplified. Initially, a first-round RT-PCR of the TCR CDR3 employed the HTBI primer set. TCRdb itself ran the multiplex PCR reads through MiXCR, one entry per CDR3 protein. The table lists approximately 610,000 distinct CDR3 sequences, around 15% of them singletons. The sequenced sample consisted of blood. The receptor source for this set is a woman aged 40 to 50 with Graves' ophthalmopathy.

This clonotype was counted at least ten times. The rearrangement links TRBV19 to TRBJ2-5, with a weak D call TRBD1 (5 bases). V was clipped by 3 bases and J by 1 base, with 12 bases between them. CDR3 size: 15 residues. Germline-derived CDR1 and CDR2 are LNHDA and SQIVND (reference sequence). The CDR3 DNA reads TGTGCCAGTAGTATGGGCCGACAGTCCCAAGAGACCCAGTACTTC. Its protein is CASSMGRQSQETQYF.

This clonotype was seen a handful of times. The V gene is TRBV11-1, the J gene TRBJ2-3, with a weak D call TRBD1 (5 bases). The CDR3 has 15 residues. CDR1 and CDR2 from the germline V gene are SGHAT and FQDESV (reference sequence). V lost 6 bases and J lost 0, with 13 bases in between. This chain's CDR3 is CASRPTGLSTDTQYF. CDR3 in DNA: TGTGCCAGCAGACCTACAGGCCTTAGCACAGATACGCAGTATTTT.

There are many counts of this clonotype. This sequence joins TRBV6-5 and TRBJ2-7; 12 nucleotides match TRBD2. The germline CDR1 and CDR2 sequences are MNHEY and SVGAGI. J lost 0 bases, V lost 7 bases, and 10 bases had no gene match. CDR3 length: 17 residues. The CDR3 reads CASTIGTSGFPSYEQYF. The CDR3 DNA reads TGTGCCAGCACCATTGGGACTAGCGGGTTCCCCTCCTACGAGCAGTACTTC.

This clonotype came up many times. The chain has TRBV7-2 and TRBJ2-5, with unresolved D. V lost 1 base and J lost 5, with 5 bases in between. Germline CDR1 is SGHTA and CDR2 is FQGNSA. CDR3 length equals 12 residues. The CDR3 coding sequence is TGTGCCAGCAGCTTAGGTAGCGAGACCCAGTACTTC. Translating gives CASSLGSETQYF.

The table lists this clonotype with a few counts. The rearrangement uses TRBV9 and TRBJ1-2; D might be TRBD1 (5 bases). V lost 4 bases, J lost 4 bases, and 14 bases lay in between. The CDR3 is made up of 14 amino acids. CDR1 is SGDLS and CDR2 is YYNGEE in the germline V gene. CDR3 bases: TGTGCCAGCAGCCCGACGGACACGTCCTATGGCTACACCTTC. Encoded protein: CASSPTDTSYGYTF.

This clonotype was detected many times. The rearrangement links TRBV2 to TRBJ2-7; maybe TRBD2 (6 bases). The CDR3 is 14 residues long. The germline CDR1 and CDR2 sequences are SNHLY and FYNNEI. Trimming cost V 4 bases and J 5 bases, with 15 bases left between them. In DNA form, the CDR3 reads TGTGCCAGCAGTGGGGGACTGGCGTCCCACGAGCAGTACTTC. This gives the protein CASSGGLASHEQYF.

This clonotype was recorded many times. The genes are TRBV28 and TRBJ2-5; D perhaps matches TRBD2 (5 bases). This CDR3 spans 15 amino acids. V was shortened by 5 bases and J by 5 bases, with 18 bases between the two germline ends. Germline lookup yields CDR1 MDHEN and CDR2 SYDVKM. This CDR3 is CASSPLTTRMETQYF. The CDR3, as DNA: TGTGCCAGCAGTCCCCTCACCACTAGGATGGAGACCCAGTACTTC.

The chain has TRBV18 and TRBJ2-7; D is perhaps TRBD1 or TRBD2 (5 bases each). Germline assignment: CDR1 KGHSH and CDR2 LQKENI. V was pared by 4 bases and J by 5 bases, with 9 bases between. There are 12 residues in the CDR3. The CDR3 DNA reads TGTGCCAGCTCACAAGAGGGACACGAGCAGTACTTC. Its translation is CASSQEGHEQYF.

In its sample, this clonotype was seen many times. The V gene is TRBV6-2 or TRBV6-3, the J gene TRBJ1-5, with 7 bases lining up with TRBD1. Germline-derived CDR1 and CDR2 are MNHEY and SVGEGT. With 5 bases clipped from V and 2 bases from J, the junction kept 6 bases outside the gene matches. The CDR3 totals 15 residues. This chain's CDR3 is CASSRGDRGNQPQHF. The CDR3 DNA reads TGTGCCAGCAGTCGAGGTGACAGGGGCAATCAGCCCCAGCATTTT.

This clonotype was counted at least ten times. The genes are TRBV7-2 and TRBJ2-7; D may match TRBD1 or TRBD2 (6 bases each). CDR3 length: 15 residues. CDR1 is SGHTA and CDR2 is FQGNSA in the germline V gene. V lost 3 bases, J lost 7 bases, and 19 bases lay in between. In DNA, the CDR3 is TGTGCCAGCAGCTTTGGAGGGGGGAAAGGGTGGGAGCAGTACTTC. Translated, it gives CASSFGGGKGWEQYF.